This T cell receptor (beta chain) stems from a study of control samples from healthy donors and cancer patients. CDR1 and CDR2 (germline): SGHTA, FQGNSA. The CDR3 consists of 13 residues. Trimming pared 1 base from V and 7 bases from J, leaving 8 bases between. Measured with immunoSEQ multiplex PCR; TCRdb has only the in-frame clones, and not every one. Of over 80,000 clones listed, 91% are singletons. The TCR originated in a man aged 25-40 years in good health. V and J are TRBV7-2 and TRBJ2-1; D is unresolved. Sequencing was carried out using blood. CDR3 protein: CASSLDRRNEQFF. CDR3 bases: TGTGCCAGCAGCTTAGACCGTAGGAATGAGCAGTTCTTC.